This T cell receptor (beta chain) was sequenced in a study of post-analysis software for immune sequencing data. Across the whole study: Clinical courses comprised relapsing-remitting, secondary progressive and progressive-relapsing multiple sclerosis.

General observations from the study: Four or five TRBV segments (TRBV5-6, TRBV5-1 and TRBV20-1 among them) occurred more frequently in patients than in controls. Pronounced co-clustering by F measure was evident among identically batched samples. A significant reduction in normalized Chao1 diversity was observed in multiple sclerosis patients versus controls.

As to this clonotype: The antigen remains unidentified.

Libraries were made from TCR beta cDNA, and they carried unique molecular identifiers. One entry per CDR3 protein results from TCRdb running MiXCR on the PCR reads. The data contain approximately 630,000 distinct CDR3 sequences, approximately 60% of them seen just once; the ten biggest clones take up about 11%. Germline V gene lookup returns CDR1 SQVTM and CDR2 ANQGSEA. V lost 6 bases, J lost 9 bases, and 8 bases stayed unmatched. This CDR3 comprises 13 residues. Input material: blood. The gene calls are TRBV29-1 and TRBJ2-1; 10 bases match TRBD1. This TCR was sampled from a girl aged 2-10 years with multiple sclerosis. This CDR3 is CSVWTGGQSEQFF. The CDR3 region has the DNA TGCAGCGTCTGGACAGGGGGTCAGAGTGAGCAGTTCTTC.